This T cell receptor beta chain originates from a study of T-cell memory formation after mild COVID-19. This clonotype was seen repeatedly, ten times or more. Its antigen remains unknown. V lost 4 bases and J lost 9; bases outside the gene matches: 12. CDR3 size: 16 residues. Per germline, CDR1 LGHNA and CDR2 YSLEER. TCRdb itself ran the 5' RACE reads through MiXCR, one entry per CDR3 protein. The sample lists roughly 52,000 distinct CDR3 sequences; over 7.5% were seen once. Points from the study as a whole: Researchers report contracting CD4+ clones mostly in CM and EM, with CD8+ clones in EMRA. Pre-infection memory held some responding clones, suggesting pre-existing cross-reactive T cells responded. Clones contracting day 15 to 85 were balanced CD4/CD8; later expanders leaned CD4+.

The origin of this receptor is a man in his late teens or twenties who had mild COVID-19 (a few samples of this study predate the infection). Cell type and time point are not known. J is TRBJ2-1 and V is TRBV4-3, with 10 bases matching TRBD2. Sequenced input: PBMCs or a T cell subset sorted from them (not recorded which). The CDR3 nucleotides read TGCGCCAGCAGCCTCTCTCGCCAGCGGGGGGGCAGTGAGCAGTTCTTC. It codes for CASSLSRQRGGSEQFF.